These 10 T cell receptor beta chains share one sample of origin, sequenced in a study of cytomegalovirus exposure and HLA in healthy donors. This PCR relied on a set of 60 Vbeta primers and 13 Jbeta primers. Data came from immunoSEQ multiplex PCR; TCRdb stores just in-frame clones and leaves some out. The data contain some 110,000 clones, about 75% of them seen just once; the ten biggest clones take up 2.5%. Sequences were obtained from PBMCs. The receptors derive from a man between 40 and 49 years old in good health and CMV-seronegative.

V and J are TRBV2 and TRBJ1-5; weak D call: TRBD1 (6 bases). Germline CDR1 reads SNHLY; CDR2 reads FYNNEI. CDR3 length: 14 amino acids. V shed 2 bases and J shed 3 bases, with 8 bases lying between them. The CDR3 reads CASSEQGINQPQHF. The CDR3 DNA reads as TGTGCCAGCAGTGAACAGGGGATCAATCAGCCCCAGCATTTT.

CDR3 in amino acids: CASSPDSSDRYYGYTF. The CDR3 nucleotides read TGTGCCAGCAGCCCAGATTCGTCGGACAGATACTATGGCTACACCTTC. The gene calls are TRBV2 and TRBJ1-2; TRBD1 is a possible D gene (6 bases). Trimming removed 6 bases at V and 3 bases at J, with 20 bases between. This CDR3 has 16 amino acids. From germline, CDR1 is SNHLY and CDR2 FYNNEI.

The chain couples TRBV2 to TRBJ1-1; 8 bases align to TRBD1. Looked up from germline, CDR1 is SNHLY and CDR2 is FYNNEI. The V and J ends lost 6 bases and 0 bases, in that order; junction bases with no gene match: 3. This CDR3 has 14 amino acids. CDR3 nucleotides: TGTGCCAGCAGGCCGGACAGGGTGAACACTGAAGCTTTCTTT. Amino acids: CASRPDRVNTEAFF.

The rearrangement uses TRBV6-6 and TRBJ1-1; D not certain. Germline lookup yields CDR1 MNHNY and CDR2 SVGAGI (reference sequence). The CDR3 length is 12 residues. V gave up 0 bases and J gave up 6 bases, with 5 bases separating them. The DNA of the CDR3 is TGTGCCAGCAGTTACTCGCTAGCTGAAGCTTTCTTT. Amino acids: CASSYSLAEAFF.

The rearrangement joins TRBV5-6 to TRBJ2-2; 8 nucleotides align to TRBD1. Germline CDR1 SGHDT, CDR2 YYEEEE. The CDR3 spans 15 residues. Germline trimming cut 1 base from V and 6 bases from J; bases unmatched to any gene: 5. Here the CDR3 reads CASSLWDRISGELFF. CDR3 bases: TGTGCCAGCAGCTTGTGGGACAGGATATCCGGGGAGCTGTTTTTT.

The CDR3 region is CASSLDGSGADTQYF. The DNA of the CDR3 is TGCGCCAGCAGCTTGGACGGGAGCGGGGCAGATACGCAGTATTTT. The V and J genes are TRBV5-1 and TRBJ2-3, with TRBD2 identical over 7 bases. This CDR3 has 15 amino acids. The J segment lost 4 bases and the V segment lost 0 bases, leaving 5 bases of the junction unmatched. Germline lookup yields CDR1 SGHRS and CDR2 YFSETQ. Using reference TRBV5-1 and TRBJ2-3 for the parts outside the CDR3, the full variable domain is KAGVTQTPRYLIKTRGQQVTLSCSPISGHRSVSWYQQTPGQGLQFLFEYFSETQRNKGNFPGRFSGRQFSNSRSEMNVSTLELGDSALYLCASSLDGSGADTQYFGPGTRLTVL.

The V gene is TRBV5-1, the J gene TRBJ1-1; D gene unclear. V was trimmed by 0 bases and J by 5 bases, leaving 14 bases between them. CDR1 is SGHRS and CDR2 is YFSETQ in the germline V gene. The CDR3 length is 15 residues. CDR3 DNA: TGCGCCAGCAGCTTGGCCCCCTCCACGGGGACTGAAGCTTTCTTT. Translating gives CASSLAPSTGTEAFF.

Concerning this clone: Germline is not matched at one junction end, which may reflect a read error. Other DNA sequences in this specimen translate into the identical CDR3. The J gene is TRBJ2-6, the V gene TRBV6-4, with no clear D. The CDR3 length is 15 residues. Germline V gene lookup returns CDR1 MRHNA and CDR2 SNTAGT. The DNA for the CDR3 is TGCGCCAGCAGTGACTCGAGGTCTGGGGCCAACGTCCTGACTTTC. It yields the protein CASSDSRSGANVLTF.

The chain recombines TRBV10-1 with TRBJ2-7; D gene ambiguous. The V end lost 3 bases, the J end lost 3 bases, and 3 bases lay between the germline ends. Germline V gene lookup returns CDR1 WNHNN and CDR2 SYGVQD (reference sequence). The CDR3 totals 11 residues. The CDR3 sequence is CASSDGYEQYF. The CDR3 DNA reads TGCGCCAGCAGTGACGGCTACGAGCAGTACTTC.

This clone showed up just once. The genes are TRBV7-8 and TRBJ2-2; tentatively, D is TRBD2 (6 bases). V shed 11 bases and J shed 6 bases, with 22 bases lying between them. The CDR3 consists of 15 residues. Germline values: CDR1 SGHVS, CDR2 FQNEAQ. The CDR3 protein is CAHSLGRERSGELFF. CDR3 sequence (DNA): TGTGCCCATTCTCTCGGGCGGGAAAGATCCGGGGAGCTGTTTTTT.